The 13 T cell receptor beta chains below all came from one sample that was sequenced in a study of early T cells in non-severe SARS-CoV-2 infection. Using its own MiXCR run on the 5' RACE reads, TCRdb lists one record per CDR3 protein. Here the sample spans about 70,000 distinct CDR3 sequences, about 12% being singletons. Sample: whole blood, taken at baseline. Every receptor here comes from an adult who was a healthcare worker with PCR-confirmed SARS-CoV-2 infection or an uninfected control (not recorded which). The donor label of this sample is uncertain.

This clonotype came up a few times. V gene TRBV20-1 combines with J gene TRBJ2-1, with 10 bases identical to TRBD2. The V and J ends lost 6 bases and 6 bases, in that order; junction bases with no gene match: 11. Germline loops: CDR1 DFQATT, CDR2 SNEGSKA (reference sequence). The CDR3 sequence is 15 residues long. The CDR3 loop reads CSAPEGVAGGNEQFF. The DNA of the CDR3 is TGCAGTGCCCCCGAGGGGGTAGCGGGAGGCAATGAGCAGTTCTTC.

The CDR3: CASSPILGEQTHFYGYTF. Written as DNA, the CDR3 is TGTGCCAGCTCACCGATTCTCGGGGAGCAGACCCACTTCTATGGCTACACCTTC. The chain employs TRBV18 and TRBJ1-2; unclear D gene. The CDR3 spans 18 residues. Germline V lookup: CDR1 KGHSH, CDR2 LQKENI. Trimming took 3 bases from V and 4 from J, leaving 24 bases between them. Drawing the rest from reference TRBV18 and TRBJ1-2, the complete variable domain is NAGVMQNPRHLVRRRGQEARLRCSPMKGHSHVYWYRQLPEEGLKFMVYLQKENIIDESGMPKERFSAEFPKEGPSILRIQQVVRGDSAAYFCASSPILGEQTHFYGYTFGSGTRLTVV.

The rearrangement joins TRBV7-2 to TRBJ2-7; TRBD2 aligns across 9 bases. Germline V gene lookup returns CDR1 SGHTA and CDR2 FQGNSA. The CDR3 consists of 14 residues. With 3 bases clipped from V and 2 bases from J, the junction kept 2 bases outside the gene matches. CDR3 bases: TGTGCCAGCAGCTTCGGACTAGCGCCCTACGAGCAGTACTTC. Translating gives CASSFGLAPYEQYF.

This clonotype has a single count. This could be a read error, since a much larger clone is one nucleotide away. The genes are TRBV24-1 and TRBJ1-5, with D possibly being TRBD1 (5 bases). Looked up from germline, CDR1 is KGHDR and CDR2 is SFDVKD. Deletions cut 5 bases from V and 5 bases from J, with 12 bases between. This CDR3 comprises 14 residues. CDR3 loop: CATSGAGPDQPQHF. As DNA, the CDR3 is TGTGCCACCAGTGGGGCGGGGCCCGATCAGCCCCAGCATTTT.

This clonotype was counted between two and nine times. V and J are TRBV7-6 and TRBJ2-3, with 7 bases lining up with TRBD2. The CDR3 spans 17 residues. The V gene end was trimmed by 4 bases and the J gene end by 0 bases; junction bases not matched to a gene: 10. Germline V gene lookup returns CDR1 SGHVS and CDR2 FNYEAQ. The CDR3 DNA follows: TGTGCCAGCAGCTACCCTAAGGGAGGGGATAGCACAGATACGCAGTATTTT. Translation: CASSYPKGGDSTDTQYF.

This clonotype was recorded at least ten times. The rearrangement joins TRBV11-3 to TRBJ2-1, with 10 positions matching TRBD2. V shed 4 bases and J 6 bases; nucleotides not matched to a gene: 3. CDR3 length: 14 amino acids. Germline V gene data show CDR1 as SGHNT and CDR2 as YENEEA. CDR3 amino acids: CASSWSGGANEQFF. CDR3 coding DNA: TGTGCCAGCAGCTGGAGCGGGGGGGCCAATGAGCAGTTCTTC.

This rearrangement joins TRBV11-2 to TRBJ2-7; 8 bases are shared with TRBD1. The germline CDR1 and CDR2 sequences are SGHAT and FQNNGV. Trimming removed 1 base from V and 6 bases from J; junction bases left unmatched: 5. The CDR3 loop spans 14 amino acids. The CDR3 protein is CASSLGTGTREQYF. The CDR3 nucleotides are TGTGCCAGCAGCTTAGGGACAGGGACACGCGAGCAGTACTTC.

This clonotype was seen repeatedly, ten times or more. V usage is TRBV6-6 and J usage is TRBJ2-3, with 11 nucleotides matching TRBD2. CDR3 length: 17 residues. Germline V gene lookup returns CDR1 MNHNY and CDR2 SVGAGI (reference sequence). The V gene end was trimmed by 2 bases and the J gene end by 5 bases; junction bases not matched to a gene: 9. The CDR3: CASSYPSGGNFRDTQYF. CDR3 bases: TGTGCCAGCAGTTACCCTAGCGGGGGGAACTTCAGAGATACGCAGTATTTT.

This clonotype was observed a handful of times. V gene TRBV9 combines with J gene TRBJ2-1, with D tentatively TRBD2 (5 bases). This CDR3 region has 14 residues. Trimming took 7 bases from V and 3 from J, leaving 14 bases between them. Germline V gene data show CDR1 as SGDLS and CDR2 as YYNGEE. The CDR3, as DNA: TGTGCCAGCTCTCGGGGTAACAGCTACAATGAGCAGTTCTTC. This codes for CASSRGNSYNEQFF. Full variable domain (outside the CDR3, taken from reference TRBV9 and TRBJ2-1): DSGVTQTPKHLITATGQRVTLRCSPRSGDLSVYWYQQSLDQGLQFLIQYYNGEERAKGNILERFSAQQFPDLHSELNLSSLELGDSALYFCASSRGNSYNEQFFGPGTRLTVL.

This clonotype was observed a handful of times. The chain combines TRBV12-3 or TRBV12-4 with TRBJ2-1; 9 bases are shared with TRBD2. The CDR3 totals 16 residues. Trimming removed 6 bases from V and 3 bases from J; junction bases left unmatched: 9. The DNA for the CDR3 is TGTGCCAGCAGCTTGCCTAGCGGGAAATTCTACAATGAGCAGTTCTTC. Its protein is CASSLPSGKFYNEQFF.

A few counts support this clonotype. The chain recombines TRBV27 with TRBJ2-3; D not resolved. CDR1 and CDR2 (germline): MNHEY, SMNVEV (reference sequence). CDR3 size: 13 residues. Trimming took off 5 bases at V and 2 bases at J, with 8 bases between the two ends. Here the CDR3 reads CASSRVNTDTQYF. As DNA, the CDR3 is TGTGCCAGCAGTCGAGTTAACACAGATACGCAGTATTTT.

J is TRBJ1-6 and V is TRBV9; D may be TRBD1 (6 bases). CDR3 length equals 15 residues. Trimming left V 2 bases short and J 10 bases short, with 16 bases between. Germline CDR1 SGDLS, CDR2 YYNGEE. In DNA form, the CDR3 reads TGTGCCAGCAGCGTCTCTGGGACAAGTGTGTCACCCCTCCACTTT. Protein sequence: CASSVSGTSVSPLHF. The variable domain in full, with the rest retrieved from reference TRBV9 and TRBJ1-6, is DSGVTQTPKHLITATGQRVTLRCSPRSGDLSVYWYQQSLDQGLQFLIQYYNGEERAKGNILERFSAQQFPDLHSELNLSSLELGDSALYFCASSVSGTSVSPLHFGNGTRLTVT.

Only a few counts were recorded for this clonotype. This chain links TRBV9 with TRBJ1-2; 7 positions agree with TRBD1. Germline trimming cut 0 bases from V and 2 bases from J; bases unmatched to any gene: 10. The germline V gene has CDR1 SGDLS and CDR2 YYNGEE. This CDR3 is 17 amino acids long. The CDR3, as DNA: TGTGCCAGCAGCGTAGACTTGTGGACAGGATTCAACTATGGCTACACCTTC. It codes for CASSVDLWTGFNYGYTF.